This T cell receptor beta chain comes out of a study of T cells in Graves' hyperthyroidism and ophthalmopathy. This CDR3 is 15 amino acids long. Germline V gene data show CDR1 as SGDLS and CDR2 as YYNGEE. V was cut by 0 bases and J by 1 base, with 10 bases left in between. Patients having uncontrolled infection, another autoimmune disease, pregnancy or lactation were not included. RNA transcripts yielded amplified TCR beta CDR3 regions. An initial round of RT-PCR targeting the TCR CDR3 relied on the HTBI primer set. Each CDR3 protein gets one entry after TCRdb re-called the multiplex PCR reads with MiXCR. The profile shows almost 500,000 distinct CDR3 sequences, approximately 23% of them singletons.

The material sequenced was blood. This chain links TRBV9 with TRBJ1-2, with D perhaps matching TRBD1 (5 bases). The receptor was derived from a woman in her 70s with Graves' ophthalmopathy. CDR3: CASSVGGDGNYGYTF. CDR3 sequence (DNA): TGTGCCAGCAGCGTAGGGGGGGACGGTAACTATGGCTACACCTTC.